The 2 T cell receptor beta chains below all came from one sample that was sequenced in a study of blood T cells in healthy people across ages. Primed by a sample-barcoded 5' primer and a J-beta primer mix, a second PCR proceeded for roughly 7 to 12 cycles. MiXCR was run by TCRdb on the 5' RACE reads, yielding one entry per CDR3 protein. The sample has around 870,000 distinct CDR3 sequences, more than 25% seen once; the top ten hold 15% to 20%. The sample comprised blood. These receptors came from a woman aged 80 or older in good health.

This clonotype occurred many times. The gene calls are TRBV6-2 or TRBV6-3 and TRBJ2-3; 12 positions agree with TRBD2. Unmatched junction bases numbered 10, after V lost 0 bases and J lost 6 bases. Per the germline V gene, CDR1 is MNHEY and CDR2 is SVGEGT. This CDR3 has 18 residues. The chain's CDR3 is CASSYSITGTSGSDTQYF. In nucleotides, the CDR3 is TGTGCCAGCAGTTACTCGATTACCGGGACTAGCGGGTCTGATACGCAGTATTTT.

This clonotype came up a few times. The chain combines TRBV10-3 with TRBJ1-1; D remains ambiguous. With 6 bases removed from V and 1 base from J, the gap between germline ends came to 12 bases. There are 14 residues in the CDR3. CDR1 is ENHRY and CDR2 is SYGVKD in the germline V gene. CDR3 coding DNA: TGTGCCATCAGGACTCCGGGAACGAACACTGAAGCTTTCTTT. Amino acids: CAIRTPGTNTEAFF.